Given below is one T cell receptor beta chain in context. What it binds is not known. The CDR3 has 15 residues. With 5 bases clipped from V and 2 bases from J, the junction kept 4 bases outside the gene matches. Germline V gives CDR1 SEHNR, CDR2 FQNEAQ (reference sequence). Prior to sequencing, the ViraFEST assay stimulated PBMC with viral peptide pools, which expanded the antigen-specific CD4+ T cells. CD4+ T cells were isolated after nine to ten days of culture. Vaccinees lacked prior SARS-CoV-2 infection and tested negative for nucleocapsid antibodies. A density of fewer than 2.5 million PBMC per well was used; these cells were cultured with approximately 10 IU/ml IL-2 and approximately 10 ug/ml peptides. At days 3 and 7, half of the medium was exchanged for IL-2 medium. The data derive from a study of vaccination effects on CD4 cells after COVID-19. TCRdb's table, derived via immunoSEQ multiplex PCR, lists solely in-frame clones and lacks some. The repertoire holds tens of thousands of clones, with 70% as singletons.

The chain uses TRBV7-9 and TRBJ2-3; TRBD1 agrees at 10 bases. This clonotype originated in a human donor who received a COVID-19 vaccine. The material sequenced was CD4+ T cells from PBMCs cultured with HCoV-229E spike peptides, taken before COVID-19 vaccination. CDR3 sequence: CASSPGQGNTDTQYF. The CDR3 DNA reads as TGTGCCAGCAGCCCGGGACAGGGGAACACAGATACGCAGTATTTT.